This entry concerns a single T cell receptor (beta chain). Antigen specificity is unknown. TCRdb's copy holds only in-frame clones and misses some; the assay was immunoSEQ multiplex PCR. The profile shows about 76,000 clones, 84% of them singletons. This sample is part of a study of identifying expanded T cells in peripheral blood. Study-level points and caveats: About 1.3 clones differed between technical replicates, versus about 15 and 19 over time.

Sequenced: blood. The receptor was isolated from a person between 18 and 69 years old in good health.

The CDR3 coding sequence is TGTGCCAGCAGAGTCGGAACAGGGGGTCAGCCCCAGCATTTT. It translates to CASRVGTGGQPQHF. The chain links TRBV28 to TRBJ1-5; 8 bases match TRBD1. The junction had 7 bases not matched to a gene; V was cut back by 6 bases and J by 6 bases. The CDR3 runs 14 residues. Germline V CDR1 and CDR2: MDHEN, SYDVKM.